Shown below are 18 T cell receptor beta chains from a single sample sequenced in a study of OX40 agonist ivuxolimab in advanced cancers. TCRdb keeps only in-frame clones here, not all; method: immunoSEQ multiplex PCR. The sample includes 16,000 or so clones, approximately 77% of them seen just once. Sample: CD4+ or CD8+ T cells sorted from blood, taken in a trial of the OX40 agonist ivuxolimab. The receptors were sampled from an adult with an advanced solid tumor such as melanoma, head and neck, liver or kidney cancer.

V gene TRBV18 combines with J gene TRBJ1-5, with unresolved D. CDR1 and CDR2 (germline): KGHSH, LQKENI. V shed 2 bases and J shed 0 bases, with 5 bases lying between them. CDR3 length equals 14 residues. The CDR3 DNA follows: TGTGCCAGCTCACCAGGGTATAGCAATCAGCCCCAGCATTTT. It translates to CASSPGYSNQPQHF.

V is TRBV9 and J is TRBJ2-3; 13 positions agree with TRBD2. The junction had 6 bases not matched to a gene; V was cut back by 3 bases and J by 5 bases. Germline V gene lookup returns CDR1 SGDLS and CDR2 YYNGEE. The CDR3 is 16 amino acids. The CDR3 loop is CASSGTSGGWGDTQYF. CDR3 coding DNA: TGTGCCAGCAGCGGGACTAGCGGGGGATGGGGAGATACGCAGTATTTT. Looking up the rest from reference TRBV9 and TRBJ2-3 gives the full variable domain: DSGVTQTPKHLITATGQRVTLRCSPRSGDLSVYWYQQSLDQGLQFLIQYYNGEERAKGNILERFSAQQFPDLHSELNLSSLELGDSALYFCASSGTSGGWGDTQYFGPGTRLTVL.

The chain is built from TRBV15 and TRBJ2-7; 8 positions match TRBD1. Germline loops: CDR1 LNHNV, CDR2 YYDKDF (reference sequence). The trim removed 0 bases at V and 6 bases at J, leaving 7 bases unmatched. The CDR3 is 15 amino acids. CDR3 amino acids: CATSRDQAGGGEQYF. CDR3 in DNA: TGTGCCACCAGCAGAGATCAGGCAGGGGGCGGCGAGCAGTACTTC. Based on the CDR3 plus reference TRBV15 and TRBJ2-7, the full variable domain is DAMVIQNPRYQVTQFGKPVTLSCSQTLNHNVMYWYQQKSSQAPKLLFHYYDKDFNNEADTPDNFQSRRPNTSFCFLDIRSPGLGDTAMYLCATSRDQAGGGEQYFGPGTRLTVT.

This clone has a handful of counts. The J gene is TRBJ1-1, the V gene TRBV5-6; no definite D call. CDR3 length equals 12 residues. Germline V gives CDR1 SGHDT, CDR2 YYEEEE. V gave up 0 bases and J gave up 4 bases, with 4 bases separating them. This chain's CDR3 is CASSLEATEAFF. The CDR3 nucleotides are TGTGCCAGCAGCTTGGAGGCCACTGAAGCTTTCTTT.

This CDR3 is CASSSLTGQETQYF. The CDR3 nucleotides read TGTGCCAGCAGCTCCCTTACGGGGCAAGAGACCCAGTACTTC. The rearrangement uses TRBV13 and TRBJ2-5; a possible D gene is TRBD2 (5 bases). Germline V gives CDR1 PRHDT, CDR2 FYEKMQ (reference sequence). V was shortened by 4 bases and J by 2 bases, with 11 bases between the two germline ends. The CDR3 consists of 14 residues.

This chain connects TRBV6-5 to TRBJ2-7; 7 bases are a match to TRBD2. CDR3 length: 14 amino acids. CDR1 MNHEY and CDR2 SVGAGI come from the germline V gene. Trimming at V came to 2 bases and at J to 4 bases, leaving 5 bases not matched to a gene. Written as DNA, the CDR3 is TGTGCCAGCAGTTACAGCGGGGAGCTTTACGAGCAGTACTTC. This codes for CASSYSGELYEQYF.

CDR3 DNA: TGTGCCAGCAGTTTATCATCTATCGCAGGGGACACTGAAGCTTTCTTT. This encodes CASSLSSIAGDTEAFF. The chain links TRBV27 to TRBJ1-1, with D possibly matching TRBD1 (6 bases). Deletions cut 0 bases from V and 3 bases from J, with 14 bases between. This CDR3 has 16 amino acids. In germline, CDR1 is MNHEY, CDR2 SMNVEV (reference sequence).

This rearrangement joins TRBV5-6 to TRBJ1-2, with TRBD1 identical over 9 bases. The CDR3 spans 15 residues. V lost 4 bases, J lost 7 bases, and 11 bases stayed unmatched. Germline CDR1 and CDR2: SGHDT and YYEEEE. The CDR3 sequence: CASSPGTGSWSGYTF. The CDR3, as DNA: TGTGCCAGCAGCCCTGGGACAGGGAGTTGGTCTGGCTACACCTTC.

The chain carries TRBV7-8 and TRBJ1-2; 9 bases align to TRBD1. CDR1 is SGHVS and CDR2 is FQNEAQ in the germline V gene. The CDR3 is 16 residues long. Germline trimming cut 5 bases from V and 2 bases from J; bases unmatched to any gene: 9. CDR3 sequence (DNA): TGTGCCAGCAGCCCCGTCCCGGGACAGGGAAACTATGGCTACACCTTC. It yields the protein CASSPVPGQGNYGYTF.

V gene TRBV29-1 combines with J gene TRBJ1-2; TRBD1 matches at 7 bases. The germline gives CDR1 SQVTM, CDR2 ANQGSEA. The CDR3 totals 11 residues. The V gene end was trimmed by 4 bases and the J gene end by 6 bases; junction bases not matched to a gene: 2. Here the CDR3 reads CSVAGTDGYTF. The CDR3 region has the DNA TGCAGCGTTGCGGGGACAGATGGCTACACCTTC.

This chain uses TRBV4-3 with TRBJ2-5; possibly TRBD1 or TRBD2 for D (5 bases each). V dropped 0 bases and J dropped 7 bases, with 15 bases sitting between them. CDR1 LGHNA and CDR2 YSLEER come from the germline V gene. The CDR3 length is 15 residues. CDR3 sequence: CASSQDRDLGPTQYF. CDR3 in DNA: TGCGCCAGCAGCCAAGACAGGGACCTGGGTCCGACCCAGTACTTC.

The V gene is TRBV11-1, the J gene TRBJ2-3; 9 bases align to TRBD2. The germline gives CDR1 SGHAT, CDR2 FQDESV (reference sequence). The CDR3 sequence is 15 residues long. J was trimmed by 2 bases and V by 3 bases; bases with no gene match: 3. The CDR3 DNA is TGTGCCAGCAGCTTGCTAGCGGGGCCCACAGATACGCAGTATTTT. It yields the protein CASSLLAGPTDTQYF.

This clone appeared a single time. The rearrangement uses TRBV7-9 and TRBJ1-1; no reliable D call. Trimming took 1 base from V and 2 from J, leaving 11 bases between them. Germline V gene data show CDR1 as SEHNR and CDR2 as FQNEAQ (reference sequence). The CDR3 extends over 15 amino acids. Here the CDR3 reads CASSLVISGNTEAFF. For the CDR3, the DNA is TGTGCCAGCAGCTTAGTTATATCAGGAAACACTGAAGCTTTCTTT.

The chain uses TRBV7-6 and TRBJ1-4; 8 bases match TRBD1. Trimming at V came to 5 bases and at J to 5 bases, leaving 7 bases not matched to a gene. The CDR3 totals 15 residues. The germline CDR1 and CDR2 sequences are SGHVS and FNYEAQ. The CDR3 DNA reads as TGTGCCAGCAGCCCCGGGACAGGACGGAATGAAAAACTGTTTTTT. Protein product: CASSPGTGRNEKLFF.

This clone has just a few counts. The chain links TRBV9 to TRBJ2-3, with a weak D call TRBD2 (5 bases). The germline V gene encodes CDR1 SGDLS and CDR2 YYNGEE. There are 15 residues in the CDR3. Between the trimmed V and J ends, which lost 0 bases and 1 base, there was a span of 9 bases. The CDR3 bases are TGTGCCAGCAGCGTAGAGGACGGGGGCACAGATACGCAGTATTTT. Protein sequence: CASSVEDGGTDTQYF.

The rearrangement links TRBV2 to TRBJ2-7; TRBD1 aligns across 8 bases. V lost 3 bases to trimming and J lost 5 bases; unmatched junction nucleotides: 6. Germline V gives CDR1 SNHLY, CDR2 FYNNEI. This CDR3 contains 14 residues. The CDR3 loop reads CASSEGRGHDEQYF. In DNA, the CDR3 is TGTGCCAGCAGTGAGGGCAGGGGGCACGACGAGCAGTACTTC.

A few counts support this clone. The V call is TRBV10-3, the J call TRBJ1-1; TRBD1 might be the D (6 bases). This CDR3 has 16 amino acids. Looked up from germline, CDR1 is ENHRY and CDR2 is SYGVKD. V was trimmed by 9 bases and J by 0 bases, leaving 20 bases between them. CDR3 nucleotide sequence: TGTGCCATTGGGGGAGGGGGTGATGCCATGAACACTGAAGCTTTCTTT. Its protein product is CAIGGGGDAMNTEAFF.

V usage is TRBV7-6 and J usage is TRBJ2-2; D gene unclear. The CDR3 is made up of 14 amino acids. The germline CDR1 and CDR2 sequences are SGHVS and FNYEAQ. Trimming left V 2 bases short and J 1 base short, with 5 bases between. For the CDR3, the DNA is TGTGCCAGCAGCTTAATTGAGAACACCGGGGAGCTGTTTTTT. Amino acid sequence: CASSLIENTGELFF.